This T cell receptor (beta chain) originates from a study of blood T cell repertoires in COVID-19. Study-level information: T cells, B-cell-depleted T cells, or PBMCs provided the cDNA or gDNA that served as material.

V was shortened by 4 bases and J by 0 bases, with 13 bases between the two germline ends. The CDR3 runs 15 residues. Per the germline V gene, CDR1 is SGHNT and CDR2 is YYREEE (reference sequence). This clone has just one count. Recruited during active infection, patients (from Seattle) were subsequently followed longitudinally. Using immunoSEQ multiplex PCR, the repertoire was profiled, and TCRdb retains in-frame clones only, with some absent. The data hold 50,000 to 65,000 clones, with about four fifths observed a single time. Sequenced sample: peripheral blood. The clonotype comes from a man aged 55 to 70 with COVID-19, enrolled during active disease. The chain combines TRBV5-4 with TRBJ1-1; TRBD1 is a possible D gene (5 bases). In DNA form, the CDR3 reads TGTGCCAGCAGCCCAAGGGGTGGGATGAACACTGAAGCTTTCTTT. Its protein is CASSPRGGMNTEAFF.